One and the same sample provided the 19 T cell receptor beta chains below, sequenced in a study of CD8+CD57+ T cells in acquired aplastic anemia. The TCR beta profiling, which covered VDJ combination and CDR3 sequence, was carried out using genomic DNA as the template. A single record per CDR3 protein comes from TCRdb applying MiXCR to the reads. The sample lists 150,000 or so distinct CDR3 sequences; 40% to 50% were seen once. An expansion of CD8+CD57+ cells by flow cytometry had been shown in patients chosen for sequencing. The sample comprised sorted CD4+, CD8+, or CD8+CD57+ T cells (not recorded which) from PBMCs. The receptors originated from a human donor with aplastic anemia.

This clonotype is a singleton in its sample. This chain links TRBV29-1 with TRBJ2-3, with 10 bases fitting TRBD2. CDR1 and CDR2 from the germline V gene are SQVTM and ANQGSEA. The CDR3 is 14 amino acids. The J segment lost 5 bases and the V segment lost 7 bases, leaving 9 bases of the junction unmatched. CDR3 amino acids: CSAQKREGGDTQYF. CDR3 nucleotides: TGCAGCGCCCAGAAGCGGGAGGGCGGAGATACGCAGTATTTT.

The chain uses TRBV2 and TRBJ2-5; 8 nucleotides match TRBD1. This CDR3 is 15 amino acids long. Germline loops: CDR1 SNHLY, CDR2 FYNNEI. V dropped 8 bases and J dropped 5; count of bases not matched to a gene: 13. Here the CDR3 DNA reads TGTGCCAGCTGCGATACTCAGGGGGCTAGGGAGACCCAGTACTTC. Translation gives CASCDTQGARETQYF.

At least ten counts were recorded for this clonotype. The rearrangement uses TRBV4-3 and TRBJ2-3; D is undetermined. Trimming removed 3 bases at V and 10 bases at J, with 11 bases between. The CDR3 is 12 amino acids. In germline, CDR1 is LGHNA, CDR2 YSLEER. The CDR3 sequence: CASSQGNLAQYF. The CDR3 nucleotides are TGCGCCAGCAGCCAGGGGAACCTTGCGCAGTATTTT.

This clonotype has a count of ten or more. The chain joins TRBV2 to TRBJ2-5, with TRBD1 as a possible D gene (6 bases). V was trimmed by 7 bases and J by 0 bases, leaving 9 bases between them. CDR3 length equals 13 residues. The V gene's germline CDR1 is SNHLY and CDR2 FYNNEI. CDR3 sequence: CASNGQYQETQYF. CDR3 sequence (DNA): TGTGCCAGCAACGGACAGTACCAAGAGACCCAGTACTTC.

This clonotype was observed a single time. V usage is TRBV2 and J usage is TRBJ2-5; D is undetermined. V was pared by 6 bases and J by 1 base, with 9 bases between. The CDR3 has 13 residues. From germline, CDR1 is SNHLY and CDR2 FYNNEI. The CDR3 spells CASSSTPQETQYF. CDR3 coding DNA: TGTGCCAGCAGCTCGACCCCCCAAGAGACCCAGTACTTC.

The chain combines TRBV12-1 with TRBJ2-2; the D call of TRBD2 is as the table states it, not checked on the DNA. TRBV12-1 has pseudogene status. This CDR3 contains 17 residues. The DNA of the CDR3 is TGTGCCAGCAGCTTTGGACGGTCAGGACTTAACACCGGGGAGCTGTTTTTT. Translating gives CASSFGRSGLNTGELFF.

This clonotype was recorded a few times. The chain links TRBV9 to TRBJ2-7; D ambiguous. The V end lost 0 bases, the J end lost 4 bases, and 14 bases lay between the germline ends. The CDR3 runs to 15 residues. Germline V CDR1 and CDR2: SGDLS, YYNGEE. The CDR3 protein is CASSVGALPRYEQYF. CDR3 DNA: TGTGCCAGCAGCGTAGGCGCATTGCCTAGGTACGAGCAGTACTTC.

The J gene is TRBJ2-1, the V gene TRBV24-1, with D possibly matching TRBD1 (5 bases). Looked up from germline, CDR1 is KGHDR and CDR2 is SFDVKD. CDR3 size: 15 residues. V lost 2 bases and J 7 bases, leaving 14 bases between the germline ends. The CDR3 coding sequence is TGTGCCACCAGTGATTCCACCAGGGTAACGAATGAGCAGTTCTTC. Its protein product is CATSDSTRVTNEQFF.

The sample holds a few counts of this clonotype. The rearrangement links TRBV6-1 to TRBJ2-1, with D perhaps TRBD1 (5 bases). There are 12 residues in the CDR3. V lost 2 bases and J 10 bases, leaving 9 bases between the germline ends. Germline values: CDR1 MNHNS, CDR2 SASEGT. The CDR3 loop is CASSELYREQFF. The CDR3 nucleotides read TGTGCCAGCAGTGAACTCTACAGGGAGCAGTTCTTC.

Regarding this clonotype: This may stem from a read error, because a much larger clone lies one nucleotide away. The chain is built from TRBV6-1 and TRBJ2-3; TRBD1 is a possible D gene (6 bases). Germline CDR1 and CDR2: MNHNS and SASEGT. The CDR3 runs to 14 residues. CDR3 region: CASSGGQSSDTRYF. Here the CDR3 DNA reads TGTGCCAGCAGTGGAGGACAGTCTTCAGATACGCGGTATTTT.

The chain joins TRBV2 to TRBJ1-3; TRBD1 agrees at 7 bases. The CDR3 has 17 amino acids. V gave up 0 bases and J gave up 0 bases; unmatched junction bases: 5. Germline CDR1 SNHLY, CDR2 FYNNEI. The CDR3 DNA sequence: TGTGCCAGCAGTGAAGCGGGGAGGGGGCACTCTGGAAACACCATATATTTT. This sequence encodes CASSEAGRGHSGNTIYF. The full variable domain, completed using reference TRBV2 and TRBJ1-3, is EPEVTQTPSHQVTQMGQEVILRCVPISNHLYFYWYRQILGQKVEFLVSFYNNEISEKSEIFDDQFSVERPDGSNFTLKIRSTKLEDSAMYFCASSEAGRGHSGNTIYFGEGSWLTVV.

This clonotype showed up just a few times. The chain employs TRBV11-2 and TRBJ2-4; the D gene is possibly TRBD1 (5 bases). Germline V gene lookup returns CDR1 SGHAT and CDR2 FQNNGV. This CDR3 has 16 amino acids. V was shortened by 1 base and J by 1 base, with 11 bases between the two germline ends. Here the CDR3 DNA reads TGTGCCAGCAGCTTAGGTACAGGATTGGCCAAAAACATTCAGTACTTC. Translated: CASSLGTGLAKNIQYF.

Ten or more counts support this clonotype. The chain employs TRBV7-2 and TRBJ1-1, with D tentatively TRBD1 (5 bases). Trimming removed 4 bases at V and 3 bases at J, with 9 bases between. Germline V CDR1 and CDR2: SGHTA, FQGNSA. The CDR3 has 13 amino acids. The CDR3 reads CASSSSGDTEAFF. The CDR3 coding sequence is TGTGCCAGCAGCTCTTCGGGGGACACTGAAGCTTTCTTT.

Note on this clonotype: Possible read error: a much larger clone is one base away. This chain joins TRBV18 and TRBJ2-7; D is unclear. This CDR3 region has 13 residues. Germline V gene lookup returns CDR1 KGHSH and CDR2 LQKENI. The CDR3 is CASSPVGEYGQYF. The DNA of the CDR3 is TGTGCCAGCTCACCAGTTGGAGAGTACGGGCAGTACTTC.

The V and J genes are TRBV10-3 and TRBJ1-5; 7 bases fit TRBD1. J lost 0 bases, V lost 5 bases, and 4 bases had no gene match. Per germline, CDR1 ENHRY and CDR2 SYGVKD. The CDR3 consists of 15 residues. CDR3 protein: CAISRDSYSNQPQHF. The CDR3 DNA is TGTGCCATCAGTCGGGACAGCTATAGCAATCAGCCCCAGCATTTT.

V and J are TRBV12-3 or TRBV12-4 and TRBJ1-2; 7 bases match TRBD1. The J segment lost 4 bases and the V segment lost 7 bases, leaving 9 bases of the junction unmatched. The CDR3 runs 14 residues. The CDR3 reads CASTVPGQIYGYTF. The CDR3 DNA reads as TGTGCCAGCACCGTACCGGGACAGATCTATGGCTACACCTTC.

This clonotype was observed at least ten times. The chain joins TRBV6-4 to TRBJ1-5; D remains ambiguous. V lost 4 bases, J lost 7 bases, and 17 bases lay in between. CDR1 is MRHNA and CDR2 is SNTAGT in the germline V gene. The CDR3 length is 15 residues. In DNA, the CDR3 is TGTGCCAGCAGTGCTGGACCGGGGATGGGACAGCCCCAGCATTTT. Its protein product is CASSAGPGMGQPQHF.

This clonotype has a count of ten or more. V gene TRBV14 combines with J gene TRBJ2-5, with D perhaps matching TRBD2 (6 bases). Germline V CDR1 and CDR2: SGHDN, FVKESK. The CDR3 totals 15 residues. With 4 bases removed from V and 2 bases from J, the gap between germline ends came to 14 bases. The CDR3 loop is CASSPGVGGQETQYF. Written as DNA, the CDR3 is TGTGCCAGCAGCCCGGGGGTAGGAGGGCAAGAGACCCAGTACTTC.

This clonotype occurred a few times. V is TRBV10-3 and J is TRBJ2-2; D is possibly TRBD1 (5 bases). The ends were cut back, 8 bases at V and 2 bases at J, with 6 bases in the middle. The CDR3 spans 12 residues. The germline CDR1 and CDR2 sequences are ENHRY and SYGVKD. The CDR3 reads CAIQGNTGELFF. The CDR3 DNA reads TGTGCCATCCAGGGAAACACCGGGGAGCTGTTTTTT.